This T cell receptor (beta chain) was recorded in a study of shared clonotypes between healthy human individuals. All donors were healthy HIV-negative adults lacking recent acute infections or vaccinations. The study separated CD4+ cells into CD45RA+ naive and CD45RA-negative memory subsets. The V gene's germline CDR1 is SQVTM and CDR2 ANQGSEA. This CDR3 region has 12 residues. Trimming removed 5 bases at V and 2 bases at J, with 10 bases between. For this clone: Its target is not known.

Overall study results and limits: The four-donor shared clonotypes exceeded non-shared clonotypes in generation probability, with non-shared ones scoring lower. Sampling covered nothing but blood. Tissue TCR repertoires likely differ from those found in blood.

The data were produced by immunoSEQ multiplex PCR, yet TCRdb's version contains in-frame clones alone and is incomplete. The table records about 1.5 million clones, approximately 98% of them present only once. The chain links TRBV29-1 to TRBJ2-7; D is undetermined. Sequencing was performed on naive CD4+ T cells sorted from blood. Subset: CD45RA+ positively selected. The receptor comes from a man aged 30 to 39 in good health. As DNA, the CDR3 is TGCAGCGTTTTAGGTGGACCCTACGAGCAGTACTTC. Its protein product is CSVLGGPYEQYF.